The 5 T cell receptor beta chains below were found in one sample sequenced in a study of blood T cell repertoires in COVID-19. Assay: immunoSEQ multiplex PCR; the TCRdb copy retains only in-frame clones and omits some. The sample records 120,000 to 150,000 clones, around 76% being singletons. The sample consisted of peripheral blood. All receptors derive from an elderly man with acute or convalescent COVID-19.

This chain links TRBV7-9 with TRBJ1-6; D gene uncertain. Trimming took off 1 base at V and 6 bases at J, with 7 bases between the two ends. Germline V gives CDR1 SEHNR, CDR2 FQNEAQ (reference sequence). This CDR3 is 14 amino acids long. CDR3 sequence: CASSLGVSNSPLHF. Written as DNA, the CDR3 is TGTGCCAGCAGCTTAGGAGTTAGTAATTCACCCCTCCACTTT.

The genes are TRBV12-3 or TRBV12-4 and TRBJ1-4, with 7 bases fitting TRBD1. V lost 8 bases, J lost 6 bases, and 3 bases stayed unmatched. The CDR3 sequence is 12 residues long. CDR3 protein: CASGTDDEKLFF. CDR3 bases: TGTGCCAGCGGGACAGATGATGAAAAACTGTTTTTT.

The chain combines TRBV6-6 with TRBJ2-2; TRBD1 aligns across 8 bases. There are 15 residues in the CDR3. Trimming removed 3 bases from V and 2 bases from J; junction bases left unmatched: 2. Germline loops: CDR1 MNHNY, CDR2 SVGAGI (reference sequence). This chain's CDR3 is CASSYDRGNTGELFF. The CDR3 DNA is TGTGCCAGCAGTTATGACAGGGGAAACACCGGGGAGCTGTTTTTT.

V gene TRBV18 combines with J gene TRBJ2-7; a weak D match, TRBD1 (5 bases). Germline lookup yields CDR1 KGHSH and CDR2 LQKENI. Between the trimmed V and J ends, which lost 3 bases and 9 bases, there was a span of 12 bases. The CDR3 loop spans 12 amino acids. The CDR3 is CASSPSRDVQYF. DNA of the CDR3: TGTGCCAGCTCACCGAGCAGGGATGTGCAGTACTTC.

The genes are TRBV27 and TRBJ1-1, with D unresolved. V was pared by 3 bases and J by 2 bases, with 10 bases between. The CDR3 runs to 14 residues. Germline V gene sequence: CDR1 MNHEY, CDR2 SMNVEV (reference sequence). In DNA form, the CDR3 reads TGTGCCAGCAGTTTTCGCCTAGGCAACACTGAAGCTTTCTTT. Encoded protein: CASSFRLGNTEAFF.